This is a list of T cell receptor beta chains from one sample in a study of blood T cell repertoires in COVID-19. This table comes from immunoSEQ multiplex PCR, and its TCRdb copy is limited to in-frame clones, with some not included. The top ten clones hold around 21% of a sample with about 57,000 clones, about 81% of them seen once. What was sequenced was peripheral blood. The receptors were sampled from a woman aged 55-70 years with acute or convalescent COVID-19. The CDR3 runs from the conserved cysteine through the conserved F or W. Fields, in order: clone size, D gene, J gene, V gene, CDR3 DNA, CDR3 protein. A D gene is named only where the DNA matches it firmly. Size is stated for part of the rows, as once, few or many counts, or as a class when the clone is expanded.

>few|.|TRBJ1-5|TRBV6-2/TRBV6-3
TGTGCCAGCAGTTACACCCAATGGGGAGGCCGCGACAATCAGCCCCAGCATTTT
CASSYTQWGGRDNQPQHF
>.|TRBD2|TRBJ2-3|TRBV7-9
TGTGCCAGCAGCACCCTAGCGGGGGCTAGCACAGATACGCAGTATTTT
CASSTLAGASTDTQYF
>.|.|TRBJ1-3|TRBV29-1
TGCAGCGTTGAAGACGGTCCCGGAAACACCATATATTTT
CSVEDGPGNTIYF
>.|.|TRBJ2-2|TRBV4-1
TGCGCCAGCAGCCAAGGACCGGGCACCGGGGAGCTGTTTTTT
CASSQGPGTGELFF
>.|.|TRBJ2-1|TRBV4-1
TGCGCCAGCAGCGGACCAGGACTAGGGGGAATCGGGTTCTTC
CASSGPGLGGIGFF
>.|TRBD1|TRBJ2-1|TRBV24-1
TGTGCCACCAGTGAACCGGGACAGGGTCTTAATGAGCAGTTCTTC
CATSEPGQGLNEQFF
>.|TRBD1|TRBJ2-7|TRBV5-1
TGCGCCAGCAGCTTACACGTACCGAGGGGGCCCTTGGAGCAGTACTTC
CASSLHVPRGPLEQYF
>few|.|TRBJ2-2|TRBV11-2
TGTGCCAGCAACCCAGGGTTCACCGGGGAGCTGTTTTTT
CASNPGFTGELFF
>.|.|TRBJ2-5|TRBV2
TGTGCCAGCAGTGAATCCCCAGGGAACGAAGAGACCCAGTACTTC
CASSESPGNEETQYF
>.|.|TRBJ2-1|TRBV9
TGTGCCAGCAGCCTCCCACGGGGGGCTTCCCTCAATGAGCAGTTCTTC
CASSLPRGASLNEQFF
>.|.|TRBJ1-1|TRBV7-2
TGTGCCAGCAGCCTCGACAGTTCCCTCATGAACACTGAAGCTTTCTTT
CASSLDSSLMNTEAFF
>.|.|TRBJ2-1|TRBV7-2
TGTGCCAGCAGCTCGCGGCCCAGCAATGAGCAGTTCTTC
CASSSRPSNEQFF
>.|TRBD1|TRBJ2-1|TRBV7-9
TGTGCCAGCAGCTCGGACAGGGGGGTCTACAATGAGCAGTTCTTC
CASSSDRGVYNEQFF
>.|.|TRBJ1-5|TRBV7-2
TGTGCCAGCAGCCAGGGACAAGTTAGCAATCAGCCCCAGCATTTT
CASSQGQVSNQPQHF
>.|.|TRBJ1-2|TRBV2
TGTGCCAGCAGGGTCCGGACAGACAATAGCTATGGCTACACCTTC
CASRVRTDNSYGYTF
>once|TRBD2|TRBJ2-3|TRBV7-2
TGTGCCAGCAGTCCTATACTAGCGGGGATTGCAGATACGCAGTATTTT
CASSPILAGIADTQYF
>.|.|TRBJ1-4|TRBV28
TGTGCCAGCACCACTACGGGAGTTAATGAAAAACTGTTTTTT
CASTTTGVNEKLFF
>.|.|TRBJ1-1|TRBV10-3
TGTGCCATCAGTGACCAGCGGGACTCCTCTTTCTTT
CAISDQRDSSFF
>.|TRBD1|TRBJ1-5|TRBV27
TGTGCCAGCAGTAAGAAGTCTCGGGGGACAGTCGGAAATCAGCCCCAGCATTTT
CASSKKSRGTVGNQPQHF
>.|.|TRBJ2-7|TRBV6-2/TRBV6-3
TGTGCCAGCAGTTACAGCGCCGAGCAGTACTTC
CASSYSAEQYF
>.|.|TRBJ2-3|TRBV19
TGTGCCAGTAGTATAAGCCTCGGGGATACGCAGTATTTT
CASSISLGDTQYF
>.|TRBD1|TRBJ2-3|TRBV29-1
TGCAGCGTCGCCGGACAGGATAGCACAGATACGCAGTATTTT
CSVAGQDSTDTQYF
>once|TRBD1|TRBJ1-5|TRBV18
TGTGCCAGCTCACTGGGGACAGGGGGCGATCAGCCCCAGCATTTT
CASSLGTGGDQPQHF
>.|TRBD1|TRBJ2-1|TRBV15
TGTGCCACCAGCAGAGCGGGACAGGGAGCCAATGAGCAGTTCTTC
CATSRAGQGANEQFF
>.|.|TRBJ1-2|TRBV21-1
TGTGCCAGCAGCAAATGGCGGGGGCAAGGCTACACCTTC
CASSKWRGQGYTF
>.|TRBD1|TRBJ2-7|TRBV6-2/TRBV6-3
TGTGCCAGCAGCCCTGACAGGGGGCAATTTTCCTACGAGCAGTACTTC
CASSPDRGQFSYEQYF
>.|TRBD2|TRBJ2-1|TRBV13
TGTGCCAGCAGCTTAGGTCTAGCGGGGGGAACAGAGCAGTTCTTC
CASSLGLAGGTEQFF
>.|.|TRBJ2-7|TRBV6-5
TGTGCCAGCAGTAACCATAGAGCTGACGAGCAGTACTTC
CASSNHRADEQYF
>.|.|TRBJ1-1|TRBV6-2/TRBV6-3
TGTGCCAGCAGTTTTGCCGGGACAAGTAACACTGAAGCTTTCTTT
CASSFAGTSNTEAFF
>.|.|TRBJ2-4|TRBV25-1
TGTGCCAGCAGTGGGATGGCGGAACTAGCCAAAAACATTCAGTACTTC
CASSGMAELAKNIQYF
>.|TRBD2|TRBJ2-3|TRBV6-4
TGTGCCAGCAGTCCCGGTAGCGGGGACACAGATACGCAGTATTTT
CASSPGSGDTDTQYF
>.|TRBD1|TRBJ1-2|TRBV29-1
TGCAGCTGCCGGGACAGGGGGCCTGGCTACACCTTC
CSCRDRGPGYTF
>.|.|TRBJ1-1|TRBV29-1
TGCAGCGTTGAATACCAGGGGAACACTGAAGCTTTCTTT
CSVEYQGNTEAFF
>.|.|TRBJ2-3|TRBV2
TGTGCCAGCAGTGAAGAAGCGATTGGCACAGATACGCAGTATTTT
CASSEEAIGTDTQYF
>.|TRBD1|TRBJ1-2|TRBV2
TGTGCCAGCAGTGACCGGGACAGCGAAAACTATGGCTACACCTTC
CASSDRDSENYGYTF
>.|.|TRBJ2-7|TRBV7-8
TGTGCCAGCAGCTTACGGCCTAGCTCGGCCTACGAGCAGTACTTC
CASSLRPSSAYEQYF
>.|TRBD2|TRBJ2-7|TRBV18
TGTGCCAGCTCACCAACTAGCGGCACCACTAACGAGCAGTACTTC
CASSPTSGTTNEQYF